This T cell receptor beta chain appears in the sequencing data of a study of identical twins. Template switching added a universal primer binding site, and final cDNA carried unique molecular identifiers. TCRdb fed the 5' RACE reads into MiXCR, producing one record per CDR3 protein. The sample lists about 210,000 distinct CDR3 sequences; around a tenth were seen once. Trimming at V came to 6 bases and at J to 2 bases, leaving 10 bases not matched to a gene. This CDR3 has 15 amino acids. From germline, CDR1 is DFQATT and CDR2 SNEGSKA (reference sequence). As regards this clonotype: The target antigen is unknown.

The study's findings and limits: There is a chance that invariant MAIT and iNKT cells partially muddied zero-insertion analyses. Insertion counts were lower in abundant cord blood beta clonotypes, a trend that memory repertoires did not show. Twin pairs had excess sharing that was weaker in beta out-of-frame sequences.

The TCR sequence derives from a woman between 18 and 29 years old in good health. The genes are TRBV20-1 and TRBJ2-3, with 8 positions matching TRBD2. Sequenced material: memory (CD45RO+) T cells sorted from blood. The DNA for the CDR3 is TGCAGTGCCGCTCCACTAGCGGCCTACACAGATACGCAGTATTTT. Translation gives CSAAPLAAYTDTQYF.